Each of the 25 T cell receptor beta chains below was sequenced from the same sample in a study of shared T cell receptors in the human thymus. The protocol was immunoSEQ multiplex PCR, while the TCRdb copy is restricted to in-frame clones and leaves out a portion. The sample contains about 660,000 clones, over 75% of which appear only once. These same records also appear under a second study, on human thymus T cells.

Sequencing used thymocytes. The source is a boy under two years old with a congenital heart defect.

This rearrangement joins TRBV9 to TRBJ2-1; a weak D match, TRBD1 (5 bases). The ends were cut back, 0 bases at V and 3 bases at J, with 10 bases in the middle. This CDR3 region has 15 residues. Germline-derived CDR1 and CDR2 are SGDLS and YYNGEE. The CDR3 nucleotides are TGTGCCAGCAGCGTAGATGGGGCCCACTACAATGAGCAGTTCTTC. Its protein is CASSVDGAHYNEQFF.

V and J are TRBV6-6 and TRBJ1-2; TRBD1 is a possible D gene (5 bases). V was pared by 7 bases and J by 4 bases, with 13 bases between. The CDR3 loop spans 13 amino acids. CDR1 is MNHNY, CDR2 SVGAGI, per germline (reference sequence). In DNA, the CDR3 is TGTGCCAGCACCTCCCGGGGGGTCTATGGCTACACCTTC. This sequence encodes CASTSRGVYGYTF.

This chain joins TRBV4-1 and TRBJ2-1; TRBD2 matches at 8 bases. This CDR3 contains 16 residues. The ends lost 0 bases at V and 5 bases at J; junction bases unmatched: 6. Germline-derived CDR1 and CDR2 are MGHRA and YSYEKL. The DNA for the CDR3 is TGCGCCAGCAGCCAAGAGGGGTTAGCGGGGAACAATGAGCAGTTCTTC. It specifies CASSQEGLAGNNEQFF.

The CDR3 DNA follows: TGTGCCAGCAGACCGGGGGGAAACACCATATATTTT. Residues: CASRPGGNTIYF. V usage is TRBV6-1 and J usage is TRBJ1-3; D unclear. CDR3 size: 12 residues. CDR1 and CDR2 (germline): MNHNS, SASEGT. The ends were cut back, 6 bases at V and 4 bases at J, with 7 bases in the middle.

The chain combines TRBV4-2 with TRBJ2-1, with 9 nucleotides matching TRBD2. Trimming at V came to 4 bases and at J to 7 bases, leaving 14 bases not matched to a gene. The CDR3 runs to 17 residues. Germline lookup yields CDR1 LGHNA and CDR2 YNFKEQ. The CDR3 region is CASSRVRGLARINEQFF. CDR3 sequence (DNA): TGTGCCAGCAGCCGGGTTCGCGGACTAGCGAGGATAAATGAGCAGTTCTTC.

This chain links TRBV20-1 with TRBJ2-1; 9 positions match TRBD2. Germline CDR1 DFQATT, CDR2 SNEGSKA (reference sequence). This CDR3 spans 11 amino acids. Trimming removed 5 bases from V and 10 bases from J; junction bases left unmatched: 3. CDR3 in amino acids: CSAGLAGEQFF. In DNA, the CDR3 is TGCAGTGCTGGCCTAGCGGGGGAGCAGTTCTTC.

This clone was counted between two and nine times. This chain links TRBV7-8 with TRBJ1-3, with 8 bases identical to TRBD1. Germline V gene sequence: CDR1 SGHVS, CDR2 FQNEAQ. This CDR3 contains 15 residues. V was pared by 2 bases and J by 5 bases, with 5 bases of the junction left unmatched. CDR3 in amino acids: CASSLPDRGRNTIYF. The CDR3 region has the DNA TGTGCCAGCAGCTTACCAGACAGGGGTCGAAACACCATATATTTT.

This clone was detected once. The chain joins TRBV11-2 to TRBJ2-7, with TRBD1 as a possible D gene (6 bases). Deletions cut 1 base from V and 2 bases from J, with 18 bases between. The germline CDR1 and CDR2 sequences are SGHAT and FQNNGV. This CDR3 is 17 amino acids long. The chain's CDR3 is CASSLGPHRVSPYEQYF. The DNA of the CDR3 is TGTGCCAGCAGCTTAGGCCCACACAGGGTGTCCCCCTACGAGCAGTACTTC.

This clone was counted once. One junction end does not reproduce the germline sequence, and a read error may be involved. The rearrangement links TRBV7-9 to TRBJ2-1, with 7 bases that match TRBD2. The germline V gene encodes CDR1 SEHNR and CDR2 FQNEAQ (reference sequence). CDR3 length: 15 residues. CDR3 region: CASSLAESSYNEQFF. The CDR3 coding sequence is TGTGCCAGCAGCCTAGCGGAGAGCTCCTACAATGAGCAGTTCTTC.

The count of this clone is one. The V and J genes are TRBV30 and TRBJ2-7; 9 bases fit TRBD2. V lost 3 bases and J lost 3; bases outside the gene matches: 15. The germline CDR1 and CDR2 sequences are GTSNPN and SVGIG (reference sequence). The CDR3 consists of 17 residues. The CDR3 DNA reads TGTGCCTGGAGCCCAGACAGAGGGACTAGCCGATACTACGAGCAGTACTTC. The encoded protein is CAWSPDRGTSRYYEQYF.

This clone was recorded only once. V usage is TRBV27 and J usage is TRBJ2-3; TRBD1 aligns across 7 bases. CDR3 length: 15 amino acids. Germline lookup yields CDR1 MNHEY and CDR2 SMNVEV (reference sequence). V trimming: 5 bases; J trimming: 1 base; junction bases outside the gene matches: 6. The CDR3 spells CASSPQGSGTDTQYF. DNA for the CDR3: TGTGCCAGCAGTCCACAGGGGTCGGGCACAGATACGCAGTATTTT.

The chain is built from TRBV11-2 and TRBJ2-2; TRBD1 matches 7 bases. The CDR3 consists of 15 residues. Germline V gene lookup returns CDR1 SGHAT and CDR2 FQNNGV. Trimming took 2 bases from V and 4 from J; bases not matched to a gene: 4. The CDR3 here is CASSLRDRVTGELFF. The CDR3 DNA follows: TGTGCCAGCAGCTTAAGGGACAGAGTCACCGGGGAGCTGTTTTTT.

The J gene is TRBJ1-4, the V gene TRBV6-6, with 7 bases matching TRBD1. With V trimmed by 6 bases and J by 4 bases, 5 bases remained unmatched. This CDR3 is 14 amino acids long. Per germline, CDR1 MNHNY and CDR2 SVGAGI (reference sequence). The CDR3, as DNA: TGTGCCAGCAGACCGGGACAGAGTAATGAAAAACTGTTTTTT. This codes for CASRPGQSNEKLFF.

This chain joins TRBV4-1 and TRBJ1-1; D gene ambiguous. Germline assignment: CDR1 MGHRA and CDR2 YSYEKL. V dropped 0 bases and J dropped 0 bases, with 20 bases sitting between them. The CDR3 length is 19 residues. The CDR3 bases are TGCGCCAGCAGCCAAGACGGGAGAGACGGCAGACTACTGAACACTGAAGCTTTCTTT. Translated: CASSQDGRDGRLLNTEAFF.

The chain carries TRBV10-3 and TRBJ1-5; 8 bases agree with TRBD1. There are 18 residues in the CDR3. The germline V gene has CDR1 ENHRY and CDR2 SYGVKD. Trimming removed 7 bases from V and 0 bases from J; junction bases left unmatched: 14. This CDR3 reads CAIKDGQGTRTSNQPQHF. CDR3 nucleotides: TGTGCCATCAAAGACGGACAGGGTACACGTACTAGCAATCAGCCCCAGCATTTT.

The chain carries TRBV4-2 and TRBJ2-2; maybe TRBD1 (6 bases). The V end was cut by 4 bases, the J end by 5 bases, with 11 bases between. CDR3 length: 14 amino acids. Germline V gene data show CDR1 as LGHNA and CDR2 as YNFKEQ. CDR3 coding DNA: TGTGCCAGCAGCCCTAACGACAGGACCGGGGAGCTGTTTTTT. This sequence encodes CASSPNDRTGELFF.

The chain carries TRBV5-4 and TRBJ2-5; TRBD1 matches at 8 bases. Matching the DNA end better, TRBJ2-7 makes the J call doubtful. The CDR3 runs 16 residues. Germline V gene sequence: CDR1 SGHNT, CDR2 YYREEE (reference sequence). This CDR3 reads CASSSAGTGHNYEQYF. The CDR3 DNA follows: TGTGCCAGCAGCTCCGCCGGGACAGGCCATAACTACGAGCAGTACTTC.

This chain links TRBV12-5 with TRBJ2-7; 7 bases agree with TRBD1. This CDR3 region has 15 residues. Trimming cost V 2 bases and J 0 bases; bases outside gene matches: 4. From germline, CDR1 is LGHNT and CDR2 FRNRAP. The CDR3 spells CASGLLNRGSYEQYF. In nucleotides, the CDR3 is TGTGCTAGTGGTTTGTTAAACAGGGGCTCCTACGAGCAGTACTTC.

The V and J genes are TRBV14 and TRBJ2-2; a weak D match, TRBD1 (6 bases). The CDR3 runs to 17 residues. Trimming removed 0 bases at V and 5 bases at J, with 16 bases between. CDR1 is SGHDN and CDR2 is FVKESK in the germline V gene. The CDR3 DNA is TGTGCCAGCAGCCAAGATCTGGGCAGGGGCAAAACCGGGGAGCTGTTTTTT. Translating it yields CASSQDLGRGKTGELFF.

This sequence joins TRBV4-1 and TRBJ2-5; D is undetermined. Trimming left V 5 bases short and J 4 bases short, with 14 bases between. The CDR3 is 14 residues long. CDR1 MGHRA and CDR2 YSYEKL come from the germline V gene. In DNA, the CDR3 is TGCGCCAGCAGCAAAGCCCGACATGGAGAGACCCAGTACTTC. The encoded protein is CASSKARHGETQYF.

The rearrangement joins TRBV28 to TRBJ1-5; 8 bases agree with TRBD1. This CDR3 spans 15 amino acids. The germline V gene has CDR1 MDHEN and CDR2 SYDVKM. J was trimmed by 6 bases and V by 3 bases; bases with no gene match: 7. CDR3 region: CASSFKQGVPQPQHF. The CDR3 DNA reads TGTGCCAGCAGTTTTAAACAGGGGGTCCCTCAGCCCCAGCATTTT.

V is TRBV10-3 and J is TRBJ2-1, with 12 bases fitting TRBD2. Trimming cost V 8 bases and J 6 bases; bases outside gene matches: 23. From germline, CDR1 is ENHRY and CDR2 SYGVKD. This CDR3 is 20 amino acids long. The CDR3 loop reads CAIFGKGLAGPKPPLNEQFF. For the CDR3, the DNA is TGTGCCATCTTTGGAAAGGGACTAGCGGGCCCTAAACCTCCCCTCAATGAGCAGTTCTTC.

The chain uses TRBV13 and TRBJ2-7; the D gene is possibly TRBD2 (5 bases). The germline V gene has CDR1 PRHDT and CDR2 FYEKMQ (reference sequence). The CDR3 has 15 residues. V lost 5 bases and J 2 bases, leaving 16 bases between the germline ends. The DNA of the CDR3 is TGTGCCAGCAGCCTCCCTCGGGGTGGTGCCTACGAGCAGTACTTC. Its translation: CASSLPRGGAYEQYF.

The J gene is TRBJ1-2, the V gene TRBV29-1, with a possible D match to TRBD1 (5 bases). Germline V gene data show CDR1 as SQVTM and CDR2 as ANQGSEA. The CDR3 consists of 12 residues. V was shortened by 6 bases and J by 7 bases, with 15 bases between the two germline ends. In DNA, the CDR3 is TGCAGCGTCCTACCCCCGGGGGGTGGCTACACCTTC. The encoded protein is CSVLPPGGGYTF.

The J gene is TRBJ2-7, the V gene TRBV11-3, with 8 bases lining up with TRBD2. This CDR3 is 19 amino acids long. CDR1 is SGHNT, CDR2 YENEEA, per germline. V was pared by 1 base and J by 4 bases, with 18 bases of the junction left unmatched. The CDR3 DNA reads TGTGCCAGCAGCTTAGGCCCTAACGGGAGGGCCCCCTTCATGTACGAGCAGTACTTC. It specifies CASSLGPNGRAPFMYEQYF.